This T cell receptor (beta chain) came from a study of cytomegalovirus exposure and HLA in healthy donors (dated by TCRdb to 2015 to 2018). Concerning the study at large: In an earlier analysis of fewer than 750 of the donors, 276 Gb of sequence data and 90 million to 120 million unique TCR beta sequences from 180 million or so T cells were reported. An early release that covered about 600 HLA-typed donors contained approximately 290 gigabases of sequencing data and 70 million to 100 million unique TCR sequences. Of the approximately 400 genotyped donors, about 80% fell in the genetic ancestry cluster associated with self-reported Caucasian donors. The study aimed to test whether cataloging public T cell receptors could reveal signatures of past pathogen exposure. The study used immunosequencing to profile the T cell repertoires of approximately 640 subjects and linked those repertoires to cytomegalovirus serostatus. Along with the roughly 710-subject first cohort, a separate validation cohort of 120 different subjects was used. High-throughput TCR immunosequencing, statistical association of individual TCRs with disease status, and machine learning were combined to predict cytomegalovirus infection status. In a later analysis, previously published TCR beta repertoires from about 670 donors were re-analyzed and high-resolution HLA genotyping was added so that TCR occurrence patterns could be studied. Rather than drawing on any new phenotypic data, the later analysis identified candidate immune exposures from TCR beta sequences and the way those sequences occurred across donors. An earlier analysis of more than 450 of the donors used high-throughput TCR beta sequencing to judge whether each TCR beta V gene segment behaved as functional or pseudogenic. Alongside the repertoire data, information on donor age, sex, ethnicity and CMV serostatus was compiled. A later genetic analysis took genome-wide SNP genotypes for about 60% of the roughly 670 donors and used that subset as a discovery cohort. All discovery cohort repertoires had been generated on a single sequencing platform. Both class I and class II loci were covered by HLA typing, at four-digit resolution. The number of donors typed differed by locus, with 629-630 for A, B, C, DRB1 and DQB1, more than 500 for DQA1, some 570 for DPA1, and some 440 for DPB1. Four or five DR-DQ haplotypes were handled as single units for association and clustering, since linkage in the cohort was strong. On average, about 200,000 unique TCR beta nucleotide sequences were sequenced per donor among several hundred genotyped donors of the cohort, with 15% to 20% of those sequences being non-productive.

Study-level results and caveats: Compared with equally common non-associated chains, HLA-associated TCR beta chains in a later analysis were more clonally expanded and had lower generation probabilities. Correlated functional status among segregating V segments might reflect linkage disequilibrium, but an unknown experimental factor could not be ruled out. Three of the identified cytomegalovirus-associated TCR beta chains were confirmed in vitro to be specific for cytomegalovirus antigens. In an earlier analysis of roughly 500 of the donors, most TCR beta V segments appeared in productive rearrangements about 87% or about 30% of the time, broadly matching IMGT annotations. In a later analysis, most CMV-associated TCR beta chains were found to appear HLA-restricted, with HLA associations seemingly driven largely by CMV exposure. Because counts were too low, more than 15 rarely observed V segments, including chromosome 9 orphons, were left out of the earlier analysis of several hundred of the donors. According to the authors, the approach could potentially be generalized to other disease states and immunological phenotypes. Because some donors lacked HLA typing at each locus, the association tests relied only on the typed subset. Sequencing depth was assumed to be roughly uniform across donors in the presence/absence analyses, though that assumption may not hold. When HLA alleles, especially DR and DQ, strongly co-occurred, attributing TCR associations to individual alleles was difficult. Specific HLA alleles were associated with some 15,000 TCR beta sequences at a false discovery rate of 0.05 in a later analysis. In a later analysis, several top co-occurrence clusters were reported to appear linked to parvovirus B19, influenza, CMV and Epstein-Barr virus. A cluster of highly shared sequence variants was judged likely to be a technical artifact of the sequencing pipeline. Most TCR sequences were observed very rarely across donors, whereas some public TCRs were present in many individuals. This cohort had only TCR beta chains sequenced, and the lack of alpha or paired-chain data limited which features could be detected. The classifier was reported to diagnose cytomegalovirus status with high specificity and sensitivity in both the original and validation cohorts. Compared with the roughly 670-donor mean, donors in an Asian-associated ancestry cluster had fewer N-insertions in productive TCRs, according to a later genetic analysis. A further reported finding was that TCR beta sequences accurately predicted the HLA-A and HLA-B alleles for most subjects in the first cohort. A later genetic analysis associated a missense DCLRE1C variant with V-gene and J-gene trimming of TCR beta chains, and an independent cohort replicated the association. The study gave a list of some 150 TCR beta chains associated with cytomegalovirus. In a later analysis, the rate of TCR association differed among HLA loci, with DRB1 alleles having the most associated TCRs and HLA-C alleles having the fewest. The only immune exposure information available for the cohort was CMV serostatus.

Details on this clone: The antigen this receptor binds is unknown. No much larger clone is present one base from it, and per-base qualities are unavailable.

The cohort consisted of 650 to 850 healthy bone marrow donors. At the time of sampling, every cohort member was nominally healthy, though immune exposures that went unrecorded were likely present. The donor was CMV seropositive and belonged to the group of 250 to 350 seropositive cohort members. Every donor gave a peripheral blood sample, and the peripheral blood mononuclear cells from that sample were used for TCR beta sequencing. Genomic DNA was extracted from the blood cell samples with the Qiagen DNeasy Blood Extraction Kit. Libraries came from the immunoSEQ multiplex PCR assay. A mixture of 60 forward primers for TCR Vbeta segments and 13 reverse primers for TCR Jbeta segments was used in the multiplex PCR. Amplification of the CDR3 region of rearranged TCR beta genes was performed with a multiplex PCR assay on genomic DNA. On the Illumina HiSeq System, the amplified TCR beta libraries were sequenced as 87-base-pair reads. In the original analysis: A later analysis tallied 75 million to 95 million unique TCR beta chains across the 700 or so repertoires, and approximately 9.9 million of those chains were shared by two or more donors. Raw reads were error-corrected and collapsed into unique sequences with a nearest-neighbor algorithm that merged closely related sequences to remove PCR and sequencing errors. Alignment of CDR3 sequences to IMGT reference sequences was used to assign V, D and J gene segments. Each retained sequence needed at least a six-nucleotide match to both a V gene segment and a J gene segment. Rearrangements were classified as productive when the CDR3 lacked stop codons and remained in frame with V and J, and all other rearrangements were classified as non-productive. CDR3 was defined by IMGT convention, running from the second conserved V-encoded cysteine to the conserved J-encoded phenylalanine. The earlier analysis of roughly 590 of the donors excluded any sequence lacking an unambiguous match to a single V gene segment. An earlier analysis of some 500 of the donors classified V segments as functional when productive rearrangements were above 56.7% and as segregating when the standard deviation between donors was above 5%. A statistical classification framework was developed to diagnose cytomegalovirus status using the catalog of TCR beta chain sequences. V and J gene assignment, in a later analysis, came from comparing TCR nucleotide sequences with IMGT/GENE-DB human TR gene sequences. Using the TCRdist pipeline, a later analysis assigned CDR3 sequences along with most-parsimonious VDJ recombination scenarios. In a later analysis, every TCR beta chain was defined by the combination of its CDR3 amino acid sequence and its V-gene family, and reads without a unique V-gene family were dropped. To address suspected cross-contamination and a sequencing artifact, a later analysis removed a few hundred highly shared, low-generation-probability nucleotide sequences. In a later analysis, a clonal expansion index for each public chain was calculated from normalized within-repertoire ranks of inferred template counts. A later analysis computed generation probabilities with a VDJ recombination model fitted to out-of-frame rearrangements, and checked the results against IGoR. Hypergeometric tests were used in a later analysis to score TCR-TCR, TCR-HLA and TCR-CMV co-occurrence, with a repertoire-size bias correction applied to the TCR pairs. False discovery rates were estimated in a later analysis by permuting HLA or CMV assignments 20 times. In a later analysis, co-occurring TCRs were grouped with DBSCAN, and TCRdist sequence similarity was added when clustering was performed within HLA-allele-positive subsets. Repertoires with fewer than 30,000 or more than 120,000 public chains, plus five repertoires with anomalous nucleotide sharing, were excluded from co-occurrence clustering. The immuneACCESS repertoire file appears here via TCRdb, limited to in-frame rearrangements. These files lack a portion of the clones; in checked studies, under half of the deficit traces to unresolved V genes, and the cause of the others is not known. V and J calls and clone size come straight from that table; D and trimming were deduced from the DNA. Here the sample has about 120,000 clones; roughly 18% occur a single time. 2.5% to 3% of the sample is in the top ten clones.

The receptor was isolated from a female donor in good health and CMV-seropositive. The sequenced sample was PBMCs.

The CDR3: CASSQEGRTYNSPLHF. DNA sequence: TGTGCCAGCAGCCAAGAGGGCAGAACATATAATTCACCCCTCCACTTT. Recombination joined TRBV4-2 with TRBJ1-6; the D gene is unclear. The germline V gene supplies CDR1 LGHNA and CDR2 YNFKEQ. Including the terminal cysteine and phenylalanine, the CDR3 comprises 16 residues. The read is trimmed to its CDR3 DNA, 48 bases read in frame from base 1. V is cut by 0 bases and J by 4 bases, and the space between the germline ends is 10 bases.